These 27 T cell receptor beta chains came from one sample sequenced in a study of OX40 agonist ivuxolimab in advanced cancers. The repertoire was sequenced with immunoSEQ multiplex PCR; TCRdb's copy has only in-frame clones and lacks some. The sample gives roughly 60,000 clones, about 86% of which show up once; roughly 0.95% is in the top ten. Sequenced material: CD4+ or CD8+ T cells sorted from blood, taken in a trial of the OX40 agonist ivuxolimab. The receptors derive from an adult with an advanced solid tumor such as melanoma, head and neck, liver or kidney cancer.

This clone was seen only a few times. V and J are TRBV6-1 and TRBJ2-2; D not certain. Per germline, CDR1 MNHNS and CDR2 SASEGT. The CDR3 sequence is 15 residues long. The ends were cut back, 2 bases at V and 6 bases at J, with 13 bases in the middle. This chain's CDR3 is CASSESGAGPGELFF. DNA for the CDR3: TGTGCCAGCAGTGAATCGGGCGCCGGACCCGGGGAGCTGTTTTTT.

The chain has TRBV5-4 and TRBJ2-7; a possible D gene is TRBD2 (6 bases). CDR1 and CDR2 from the germline V gene are SGHNT and YYREEE (reference sequence). The CDR3 has 15 amino acids. The V gene lost 3 bases and the J gene lost 4 bases, with 17 bases spanning the gap. CDR3 in DNA: TGTGCCAGCAGCTCCCGGACGGAGGGCCCATACGAGCAGTACTTC. Translated, it gives CASSSRTEGPYEQYF.

The chain carries TRBV7-2 and TRBJ2-2, with 9 bases that match TRBD2. The trim removed 2 bases at V and 0 bases at J, leaving 4 bases unmatched. Germline V gives CDR1 SGHTA, CDR2 FQGNSA. CDR3 length: 17 amino acids. CDR3 amino acids: CASSLRSGGPNTGELFF. The CDR3 bases are TGTGCCAGCAGCTTACGAAGCGGGGGGCCGAACACCGGGGAGCTGTTTTTT.

This clone appeared a single time. V gene TRBV19 combines with J gene TRBJ2-7; 9 bases fit TRBD2. V lost 5 bases, J lost 0 bases, and 5 bases stayed unmatched. CDR3 length: 15 residues. Germline values: CDR1 LNHDA, CDR2 SQIVND (reference sequence). CDR3 nucleotides: TGTGCCAGTAGTGAGACTAGCGGATTCTCCTACGAGCAGTACTTC. Translating gives CASSETSGFSYEQYF.

V and J are TRBV6-1 and TRBJ2-1; D may be TRBD2 (5 bases). The CDR3 length is 15 residues. CDR1 MNHNS and CDR2 SASEGT come from the germline V gene. V was pared by 8 bases and J by 0 bases, with 14 bases between. The CDR3 region has the DNA TGTGCCAGCCAAAGGACTGAGAGCTCCTACAATGAGCAGTTCTTC. Its protein product is CASQRTESSYNEQFF.

Concerning this clone itself: One end of the junction is discordant with germline, which a read error may explain. The J gene is TRBJ2-7, the V gene TRBV6-1, with a possible D match to TRBD2 (5 bases). CDR3 size: 12 residues. Germline V gene sequence: CDR1 MNHNS, CDR2 SASEGT. The CDR3 sequence is CASKDRPIRRHF. The CDR3 nucleotides are TGTGCCAGCAAGGACCGGCCAATTAGGAGGCACTTC.

This chain uses TRBV10-3 with TRBJ2-7; possibly TRBD1 or TRBD2 for D (5 bases each). Looked up from germline, CDR1 is ENHRY and CDR2 is SYGVKD. The length of the CDR3 is 12 residues. The V end was cut by 4 bases, the J end by 2 bases, with 6 bases between. CDR3 protein: CAISVGAYEQYF. The CDR3 DNA is TGTGCCATCAGTGTGGGGGCCTACGAGCAGTACTTC.

This sequence joins TRBV18 and TRBJ1-2, with TRBD1 identical over 10 bases. V gave up 3 bases and J gave up 3 bases; unmatched junction bases: 4. CDR3 length: 15 residues. Germline CDR1 KGHSH, CDR2 LQKENI. The CDR3 DNA follows: TGTGCCAGCTCACCCGTTGGGACAGGGGACTATGGCTACACCTTC. Residues: CASSPVGTGDYGYTF.

The rearrangement links TRBV7-2 to TRBJ1-1; 9 bases map to TRBD1. Germline V CDR1 and CDR2: SGHTA, FQGNSA. Trimming took 6 bases from V and 5 from J; bases not matched to a gene: 13. The CDR3 extends over 16 amino acids. The CDR3 nucleotides are TGTGCCAGCAGTATCGGAACAGGGGGCGTGTTGACTGAAGCTTTCTTT. Its translation: CASSIGTGGVLTEAFF.

The gene calls are TRBV27 and TRBJ2-5; 9 nucleotides match TRBD1. The germline CDR1 and CDR2 sequences are MNHEY and SMNVEV (reference sequence). This CDR3 contains 14 residues. V lost 5 bases and J lost 5; bases outside the gene matches: 6. CDR3 in amino acids: CASSLTGGWETQYF. DNA for the CDR3: TGTGCCAGCAGTCTCACAGGGGGCTGGGAGACCCAGTACTTC.

The chain couples TRBV6-5 to TRBJ2-7, with a weak D call TRBD1 (6 bases). V was trimmed by 10 bases and J by 6 bases, leaving 16 bases between them. This CDR3 has 12 amino acids. From germline, CDR1 is MNHEY and CDR2 SVGAGI. The CDR3: CATQGSPSEQYF. For the CDR3, the DNA is TGTGCCACCCAGGGGAGCCCTTCCGAGCAGTACTTC.

V usage is TRBV4-1 and J usage is TRBJ2-1, with no clear D. V lost 4 bases and J lost 7, with 17 bases in between. Germline assignment: CDR1 MGHRA and CDR2 YSYEKL. The CDR3 runs 15 residues. CDR3 coding DNA: TGCGCCAGCAGCCGCGTACCCCAGGCGATGAATGAGCAGTTCTTC. It codes for CASSRVPQAMNEQFF.

This clone was detected only a few times. The chain has TRBV18 and TRBJ2-5, with a weak D call TRBD1 (5 bases). The CDR3 is made up of 14 amino acids. The V end lost 1 base, the J end lost 1 base, and 7 bases lay between the germline ends. Germline-derived CDR1 and CDR2 are KGHSH and LQKENI. The CDR3 DNA is TGTGCCAGCTCACCACGGACACCCCAAGAGACCCAGTACTTC. Its translation is CASSPRTPQETQYF.

This clone was counted between two and nine times. This chain uses TRBV7-2 with TRBJ2-1; D call uncertain. V was cut by 3 bases and J by 5 bases, with 11 bases left in between. Germline CDR1 is SGHTA and CDR2 is FQGNSA. This CDR3 has 14 amino acids. The DNA of the CDR3 is TGTGCCAGCAGCTTGGGTCAGATAAACAATGAGCAGTTCTTC. Translation: CASSLGQINNEQFF.

The chain recombines TRBV2 with TRBJ1-1; the D gene is possibly TRBD1 (6 bases). The CDR3 spans 15 residues. Germline values: CDR1 SNHLY, CDR2 FYNNEI. The ends were cut back, 6 bases at V and 2 bases at J, with 16 bases in the middle. CDR3 loop: CASRATGQPNTEAFF. The CDR3 DNA reads as TGTGCCAGCAGGGCTACGGGACAACCAAACACTGAAGCTTTCTTT.

The V gene is TRBV9, the J gene TRBJ2-3; 9 nucleotides agree with TRBD2. Germline V lookup: CDR1 SGDLS, CDR2 YYNGEE. V shed 0 bases and J 0 bases; nucleotides not matched to a gene: 2. CDR3 length equals 16 residues. The CDR3 bases are TGTGCCAGCAGCGTAGCAGCGGGGGGCAGCACAGATACGCAGTATTTT. Protein product: CASSVAAGGSTDTQYF.

The CDR3, as DNA: TGTGCCACCAGCAGCACTAGCGGGGGGCTCAATGAGCAGTTCTTC. It is translated as CATSSTSGGLNEQFF. The genes are TRBV15 and TRBJ2-1, with 12 bases identical to TRBD2. V was clipped by 3 bases and J by 6 bases; unmatched bases: 3. The CDR3 is made up of 15 amino acids. Germline CDR1 LNHNV, CDR2 YYDKDF (reference sequence).

The genes are TRBV12-5 and TRBJ1-1; D is ambiguous. The V end lost 0 bases, the J end lost 5 bases, and 13 bases lay between the germline ends. The CDR3 is made up of 15 amino acids. Germline lookup yields CDR1 LGHNT and CDR2 FRNRAP. CDR3 amino acids: CASGLVHERVTEAFF. CDR3 coding DNA: TGTGCTAGTGGTTTGGTACATGAGCGGGTGACTGAAGCTTTCTTT.

This clone was picked up one time. V and J are TRBV7-2 and TRBJ2-2; 7 positions agree with TRBD1. The CDR3 contains 13 residues. The germline V gene encodes CDR1 SGHTA and CDR2 FQGNSA. J lost 7 bases, V lost 4 bases, and 3 bases had no gene match. The CDR3 reads CASSSQGYGELFF. CDR3 nucleotides: TGTGCCAGCAGCTCACAGGGGTACGGGGAGCTGTTTTTT.

This clone was detected once. The rearrangement links TRBV5-1 to TRBJ1-6; 7 bases agree with TRBD1. This CDR3 contains 14 residues. Trimming removed 4 bases from V and 6 bases from J; junction bases left unmatched: 4. The germline gives CDR1 SGHRS, CDR2 YFSETQ. The chain's CDR3 is CASSPGTANSPLHF. CDR3 DNA: TGCGCCAGCAGCCCCGGGACAGCTAATTCACCCCTCCACTTT.

This clone was observed a single time. This chain joins TRBV6-5 and TRBJ2-1; tentatively, D is TRBD1 (5 bases). This CDR3 contains 12 residues. The V gene lost 8 bases and the J gene lost 0 bases, with 5 bases spanning the gap. CDR1 is MNHEY, CDR2 SVGAGI, per germline. The DNA of the CDR3 is TGTGCCAGCCAGGGCTCCTACAATGAGCAGTTCTTC. Its protein product is CASQGSYNEQFF.

This clone was seen once. This rearrangement joins TRBV6-6 to TRBJ1-6; 7 bases agree with TRBD1. The CDR3 is 13 amino acids. Trimming cost V 5 bases and J 7 bases; bases outside gene matches: 2. Germline loops: CDR1 MNHNY, CDR2 SVGAGI (reference sequence). CDR3 bases: TGTGCCAGCAGTGGGACAGAAAATTCACCCCTCCACTTT. Amino acids: CASSGTENSPLHF.

The CDR3 nucleotides are TGTGCCTGGAGTTTTGCTAACAATCAGCCCCAGCATTTT. Translated, it gives CAWSFANNQPQHF. The chain joins TRBV30 to TRBJ1-5; no clear D gene. Germline CDR1 and CDR2: GTSNPN and SVGIG (reference sequence). The CDR3 totals 13 residues. V was pared by 2 bases and J by 3 bases, with 8 bases between.

The chain has TRBV7-9 and TRBJ2-3; no reliable D call. CDR1 is SEHNR, CDR2 FQNEAQ, per germline (reference sequence). This CDR3 has 13 residues. V lost 5 bases to trimming and J lost 0 bases, with 6 bases between them. The CDR3 is CASSRDSTDTQYF. CDR3 sequence (DNA): TGTGCCAGCAGCCGCGACAGCACAGATACGCAGTATTTT.

V and J are TRBV29-1 and TRBJ2-3; possibly TRBD2 for D (7 bases). The V gene's germline CDR1 is SQVTM and CDR2 ANQGSEA. The CDR3 loop spans 13 amino acids. Between the trimmed V and J ends, which lost 4 bases and 2 bases, there was a span of 10 bases. This CDR3 reads CSVGGGYTDTQYF. The CDR3 region has the DNA TGCAGCGTTGGCGGGGGCTACACAGATACGCAGTATTTT.

V is TRBV28 and J is TRBJ1-5; D uncertain. Trimming cost V 6 bases and J 0 bases, with 12 bases left between them. The CDR3 is 15 amino acids. In germline, CDR1 is MDHEN, CDR2 SYDVKM. The CDR3 DNA follows: TGTGCCAGCAGCTTCGACATGAATAGCAATCAGCCCCAGCATTTT. Protein sequence: CASSFDMNSNQPQHF.

The chain recombines TRBV28 with TRBJ2-1, with TRBD2 identical over 10 bases. Germline assignment: CDR1 MDHEN and CDR2 SYDVKM. J was trimmed by 10 bases and V by 6 bases; bases with no gene match: 12. CDR3 length: 15 residues. CDR3 region: CASRTAASGGPEQFF. For the CDR3, the DNA is TGTGCCAGCAGGACCGCGGCTAGCGGGGGACCCGAGCAGTTCTTC.